This T cell receptor (beta chain) was profiled in a study of regulatory T cells in long-lasting Graves disease. Study as a whole: New Graves' disease cases had less than 3 months of antithyroid drugs.

This clonotype was detected a few times. Relying on iRepertoire HTBI primers and Arm-PCR of CDR3 regions, the team built TCR beta libraries. A single record per CDR3 protein comes from TCRdb applying MiXCR to the multiplex PCR reads. Of 400,000 to 500,000 distinct CDR3 sequences in the sample, 15% are singletons; the top ten hold about a sixth. V lost 6 bases to trimming and J lost 0 bases, with 15 bases between them. In germline, CDR1 is MNHNS, CDR2 SASEGT. The CDR3 runs to 15 residues. Stated time point: newly diagnosed GD, antithyroid drugs for less than 3 months. PBMCs provided the RNA from which the TCR library was made. This sample was also put to use in a study of T cells in Graves' hyperthyroidism and ophthalmopathy.

This receptor was taken from a woman in her twenties or thirties with Graves disease. This specimen was peripheral blood mononuclear cells (PBMCs), taken at new diagnosis, from a patient treated with antithyroid drugs. The rearrangement uses TRBV6-1 and TRBJ2-7; perhaps TRBD1 as D (6 bases). This CDR3 is CASRATRDNSYEQYF. As DNA, the CDR3 is TGTGCCAGCAGAGCCACCCGGGACAACTCCTACGAGCAGTACTTC.